What follows describes a single T cell receptor beta chain. Its antigen remains unknown. This sample was taken from a study of T-cell memory formation after mild COVID-19. General study results and limits: Whereas later expanders leaned CD4+, clones contracting day 15 to 85 showed a balanced CD4/CD8 makeup.

TCRdb independently ran MiXCR on the 5' RACE reads; one entry per CDR3 protein. The sample comprises 550,000 to 600,000 distinct CDR3 sequences, 20% to 25% of which are singletons, and roughly 8.3% rests with the top ten. Germline V lookup: CDR1 LNHDA, CDR2 SQIVND (reference sequence). The CDR3 runs 15 residues. Trimming removed 3 bases at V and 7 bases at J, with 15 bases between. Sample: PBMCs or a T cell subset sorted from them (not recorded which). V gene TRBV19 combines with J gene TRBJ1-4; possibly TRBD1 for D (6 bases). The sequence derives from an adult woman who had mild COVID-19 (a few samples of this study predate the infection). Cell type and time point are not known. CDR3 nucleotides: TGTGCCAGTAGTATGTCCAGACGAGGGGGTGAAAAACTGTTTTTT. Protein sequence: CASSMSRRGGEKLFF. Variable domain in full (rest from reference TRBV19 and TRBJ1-4): DGGITQSPKYLFRKEGQNVTLSCEQNLNHDAMYWYRQDPGQGLRLIYYSQIVNDFQKGDIAEGYSVSREKKESFPLTVTSAQKNPTAFYLCASSMSRRGGEKLFFGSGTQLSVL.